This is a list of T cell receptor beta chains from one sample in a study of T-cell memory formation after mild COVID-19. TCRdb reanalysed the 5' RACE reads using MiXCR and keeps one entry per CDR3 protein. The repertoire includes 100,000 to 150,000 distinct CDR3 sequences, about 5.9% of them detected once, and 2% to 2.5% sits in the top ten. The sample was PBMCs or a T cell subset sorted from them (not recorded which). The origin of the receptors is an adult woman who had mild COVID-19 (a few samples of this study predate the infection). Cell type and time point are not known. Each CDR3 is given with its conserved first and last residue. A D gene is named only where the DNA matches it firmly. Some rows mark clone size as missing; the rest say once, few, many or name a class of expanded clone.

J gene	V gene	D gene	clone size	CDR3 DNA	CDR3 protein
TRBJ1-6	TRBV12-3/TRBV12-4	.	few	TGTGCCAGCAGTCCCCTGGAAAATTCACCCCTCCACTTT	CASSPLENSPLHF
TRBJ2-3	TRBV24-1	.	.	TGTGCCACCAGTTCGTTGCGGCCCACAGATACGCAGTATTTT	CATSSLRPTDTQYF
TRBJ2-1	TRBV7-8	TRBD2	.	TGTGCCAGCAGCTCGGTAGCGGGAGGGCAGTTTGCTTCCTACAATGAGCAGTTCTTC	CASSSVAGGQFASYNEQFF
TRBJ2-1	TRBV7-3	TRBD2	few	TGTGCCAGCAGCCCCACGGGAGGGCCCTACAATGAGCAGTTCTTC	CASSPTGGPYNEQFF
TRBJ1-2	TRBV7-9	.	few	TGTGCCAGCAGCCCTGGCCCTACGGCTGGCTACACCTTC	CASSPGPTAGYTF
TRBJ1-2	TRBV12-3/TRBV12-4	.	.	TGTGCCAGCAGTTTGGGTGGGGAAGCGTATGGCTACACCTTC	CASSLGGEAYGYTF
TRBJ2-3	TRBV2	.	many	TGTGCCAGCAGTGAACTGGGTAGCGGAGTTAGCACAGATACGCAGTATTTT	CASSELGSGVSTDTQYF
TRBJ1-5	TRBV5-1	.	.	TGCGCCAGCAGCTTCGGGACGGGGCAGACTAATCAGCCCCAGCATTTT	CASSFGTGQTNQPQHF
TRBJ2-3	TRBV12-3/TRBV12-4	.	few	TGTGCCAGCAGCATACAGGGCGATACGCAGTATTTT	CASSIQGDTQYF
TRBJ2-7	TRBV24-1	.	few	TGTGCCACCAGTGACCTGACAGGTCTTGGGCAGTACTTC	CATSDLTGLGQYF